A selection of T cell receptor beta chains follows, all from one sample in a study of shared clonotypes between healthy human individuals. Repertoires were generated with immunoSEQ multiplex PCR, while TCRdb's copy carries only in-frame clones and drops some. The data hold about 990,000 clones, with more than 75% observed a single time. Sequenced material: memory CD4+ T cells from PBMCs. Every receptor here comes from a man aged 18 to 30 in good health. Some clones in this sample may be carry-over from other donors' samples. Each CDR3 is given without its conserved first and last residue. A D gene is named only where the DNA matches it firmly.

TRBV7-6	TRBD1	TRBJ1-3	ASSLRGQGLSGNTIY
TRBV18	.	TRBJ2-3	ASSPRKVGTDTQY
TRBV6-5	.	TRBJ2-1	ASRASLSSYNEQF
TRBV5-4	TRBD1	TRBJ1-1	ASSLGRQGETNTEAF
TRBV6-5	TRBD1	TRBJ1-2	ASSDTRGTGARYT
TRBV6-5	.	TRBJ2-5	ASSRYPGWQETQY
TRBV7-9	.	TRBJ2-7	ASSLVVGGAPYEQY
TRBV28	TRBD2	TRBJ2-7	ASTSGALSYEQY
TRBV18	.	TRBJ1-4	ASSPPATGADEKLF
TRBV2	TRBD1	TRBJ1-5	ASTLDRGNQPQH
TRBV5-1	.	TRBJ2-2	ASSGTTGPGELF
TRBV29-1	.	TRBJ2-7	SVGAGREPYEQY
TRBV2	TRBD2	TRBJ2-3	ASSEAPGLAGY
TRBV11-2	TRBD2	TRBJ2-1	ASSPRKASGSKGYNEQF
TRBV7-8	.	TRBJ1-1	ASSRLGRVNTEAF
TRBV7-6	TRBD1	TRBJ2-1	ASSLAANRGYNEQF
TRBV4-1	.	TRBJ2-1	ASSQDLGGILNEQF
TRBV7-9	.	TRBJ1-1	ASSLGVQTNEAF
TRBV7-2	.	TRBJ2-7	ASSLVAGDTNEQY
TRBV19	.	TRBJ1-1	ASRAQGNTEAF
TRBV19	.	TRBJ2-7	ASSIPGLGISYEQY
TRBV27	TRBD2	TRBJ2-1	ASSILATSDNEQF
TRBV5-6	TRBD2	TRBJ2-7	ASSAGLAAFYEQY
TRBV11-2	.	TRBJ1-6	ASSLVQLQNSPLH
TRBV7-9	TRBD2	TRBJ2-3	ASSFGRERMGDTQY
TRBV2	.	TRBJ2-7	ASSELVVALDEQY
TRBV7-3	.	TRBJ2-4	ASSLGRENIQY